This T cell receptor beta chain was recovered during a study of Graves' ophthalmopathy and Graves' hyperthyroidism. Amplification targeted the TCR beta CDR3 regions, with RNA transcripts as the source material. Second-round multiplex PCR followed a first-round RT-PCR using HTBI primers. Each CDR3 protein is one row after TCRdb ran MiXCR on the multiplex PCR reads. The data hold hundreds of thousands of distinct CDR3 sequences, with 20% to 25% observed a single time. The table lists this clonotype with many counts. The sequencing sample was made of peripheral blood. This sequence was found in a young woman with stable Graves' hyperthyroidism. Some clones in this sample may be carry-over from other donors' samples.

CDR3 DNA sequence: TGCGCCAGCAGCTTGTCTTCCTCTGGGGCCAACGTCCTGACTTTC. It encodes CASSLSSSGANVLTF. The chain combines TRBV5-1 with TRBJ2-6, with no clear D. Trimming stripped 1 base from V and 0 bases from J, with 5 bases between. In germline, CDR1 is SGHRS, CDR2 YFSETQ. This CDR3 has 15 amino acids.